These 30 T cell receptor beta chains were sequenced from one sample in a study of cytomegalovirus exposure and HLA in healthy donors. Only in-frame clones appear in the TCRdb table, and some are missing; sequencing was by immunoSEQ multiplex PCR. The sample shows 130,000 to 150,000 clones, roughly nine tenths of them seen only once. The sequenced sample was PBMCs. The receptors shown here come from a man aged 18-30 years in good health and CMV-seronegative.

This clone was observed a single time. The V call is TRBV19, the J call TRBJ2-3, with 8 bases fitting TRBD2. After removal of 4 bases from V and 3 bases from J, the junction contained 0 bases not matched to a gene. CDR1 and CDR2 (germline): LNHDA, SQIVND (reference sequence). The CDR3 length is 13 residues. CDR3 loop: CASSTGGTDTQYF. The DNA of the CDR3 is TGTGCCAGTAGTACGGGAGGGACAGATACGCAGTATTTT. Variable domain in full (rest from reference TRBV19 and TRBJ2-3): DGGITQSPKYLFRKEGQNVTLSCEQNLNHDAMYWYRQDPGQGLRLIYYSQIVNDFQKGDIAEGYSVSREKKESFPLTVTSAQKNPTAFYLCASSTGGTDTQYFGPGTRLTVL.

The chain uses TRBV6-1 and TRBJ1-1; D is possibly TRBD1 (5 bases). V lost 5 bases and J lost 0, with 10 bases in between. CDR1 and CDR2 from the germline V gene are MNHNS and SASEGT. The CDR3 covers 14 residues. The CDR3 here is CASSSRVVNTEAFF. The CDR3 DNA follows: TGTGCCAGCAGTTCCAGGGTCGTGAACACTGAAGCTTTCTTT.

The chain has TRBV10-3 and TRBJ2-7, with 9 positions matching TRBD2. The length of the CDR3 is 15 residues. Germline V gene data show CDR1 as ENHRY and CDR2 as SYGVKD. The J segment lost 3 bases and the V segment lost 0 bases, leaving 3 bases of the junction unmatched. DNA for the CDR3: TGTGCCATCAGTGAGTCGGTTAGCGGGAGCTACGAGCAGTACGTC. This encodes CAISESVSGSYEQYV.

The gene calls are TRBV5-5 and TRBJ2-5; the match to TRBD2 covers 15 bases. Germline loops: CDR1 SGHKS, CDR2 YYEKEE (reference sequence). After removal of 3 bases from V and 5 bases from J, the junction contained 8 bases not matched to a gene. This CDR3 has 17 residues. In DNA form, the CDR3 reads TGTGCCAGCAGCTACGGGACTAGCGGGAGGTTAGGGGAGACCCAGTACTTC. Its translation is CASSYGTSGRLGETQYF.

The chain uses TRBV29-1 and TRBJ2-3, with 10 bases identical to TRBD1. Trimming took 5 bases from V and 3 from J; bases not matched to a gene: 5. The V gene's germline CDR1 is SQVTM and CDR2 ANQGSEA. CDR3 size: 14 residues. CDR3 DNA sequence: TGCAGCGTTCGGGACAGGGGAGTGACAGATACGCAGTATTTT. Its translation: CSVRDRGVTDTQYF.

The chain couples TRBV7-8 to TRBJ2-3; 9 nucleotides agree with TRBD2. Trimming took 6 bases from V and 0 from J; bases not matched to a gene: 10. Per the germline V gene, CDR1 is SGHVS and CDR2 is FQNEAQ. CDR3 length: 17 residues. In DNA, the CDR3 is TGTGCCAGCAGTCAGTCCGAGCGGGGGGAGAGCACAGATACGCAGTATTTT. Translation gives CASSQSERGESTDTQYF.

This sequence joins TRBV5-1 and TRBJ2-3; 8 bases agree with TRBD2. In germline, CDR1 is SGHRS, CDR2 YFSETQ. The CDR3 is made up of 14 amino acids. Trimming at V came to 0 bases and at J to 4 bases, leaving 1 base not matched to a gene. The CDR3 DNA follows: TGCGCCAGCAGCTTGGGAGCGGGAGCAGATACGCAGTATTTT. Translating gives CASSLGAGADTQYF.

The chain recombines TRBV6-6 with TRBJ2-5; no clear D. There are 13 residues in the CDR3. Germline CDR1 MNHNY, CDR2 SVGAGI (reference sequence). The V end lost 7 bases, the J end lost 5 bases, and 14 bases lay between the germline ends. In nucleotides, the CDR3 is TGTGCCAGCACCCTTTTTCCTCGGGAGACCCAGTACTTC. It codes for CASTLFPRETQYF.

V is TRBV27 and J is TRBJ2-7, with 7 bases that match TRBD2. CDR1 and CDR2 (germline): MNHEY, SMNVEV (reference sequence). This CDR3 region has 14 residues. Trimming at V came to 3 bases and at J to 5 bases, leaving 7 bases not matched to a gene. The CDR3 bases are TGTGCCAGCAGTTTGAGGGGAGGGGTTAACGAGCAGTACTTC. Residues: CASSLRGGVNEQYF.

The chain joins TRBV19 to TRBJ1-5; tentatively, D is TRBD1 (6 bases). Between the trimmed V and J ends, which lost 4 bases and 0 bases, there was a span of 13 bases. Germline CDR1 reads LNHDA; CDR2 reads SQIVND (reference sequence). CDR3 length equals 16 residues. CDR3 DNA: TGTGCCAGTAGTACCTACAGGGCCCCTAGCAATCAGCCCCAGCATTTT. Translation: CASSTYRAPSNQPQHF.

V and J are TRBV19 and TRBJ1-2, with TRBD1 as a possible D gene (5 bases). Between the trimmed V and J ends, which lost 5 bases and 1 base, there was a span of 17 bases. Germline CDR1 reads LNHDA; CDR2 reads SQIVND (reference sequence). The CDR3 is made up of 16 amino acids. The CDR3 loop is CASSPPSGRGNYGYTF. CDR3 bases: TGTGCCAGTAGTCCACCTTCGGGGAGGGGTAACTATGGCTACACCTTC.

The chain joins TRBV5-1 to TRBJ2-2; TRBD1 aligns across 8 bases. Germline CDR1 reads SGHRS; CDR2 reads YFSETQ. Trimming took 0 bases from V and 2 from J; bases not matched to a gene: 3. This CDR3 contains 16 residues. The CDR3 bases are TGCGCCAGCAGCTTGGTAGGGACAGGAAACACCGGGGAGCTGTTTTTT. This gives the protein CASSLVGTGNTGELFF. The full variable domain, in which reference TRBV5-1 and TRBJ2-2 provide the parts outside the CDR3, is KAGVTQTPRYLIKTRGQQVTLSCSPISGHRSVSWYQQTPGQGLQFLFEYFSETQRNKGNFPGRFSGRQFSNSRSEMNVSTLELGDSALYLCASSLVGTGNTGELFFGEGSRLTVL.

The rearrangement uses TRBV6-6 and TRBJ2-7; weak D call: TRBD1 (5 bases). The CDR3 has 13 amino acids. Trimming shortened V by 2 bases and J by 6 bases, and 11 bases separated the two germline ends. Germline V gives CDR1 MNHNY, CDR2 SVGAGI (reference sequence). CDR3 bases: TGTGCCAGCAGTTACAGCAATCAGGGCGAGCAGTACGTC. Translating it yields CASSYSNQGEQYV.

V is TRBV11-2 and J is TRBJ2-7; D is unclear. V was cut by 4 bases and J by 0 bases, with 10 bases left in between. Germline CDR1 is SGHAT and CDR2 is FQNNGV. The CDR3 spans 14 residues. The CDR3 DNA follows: TGTGCCAGCAGCTCGGTGAGGAGCTCCTACGAGCAGTACTTC. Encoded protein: CASSSVRSSYEQYF.

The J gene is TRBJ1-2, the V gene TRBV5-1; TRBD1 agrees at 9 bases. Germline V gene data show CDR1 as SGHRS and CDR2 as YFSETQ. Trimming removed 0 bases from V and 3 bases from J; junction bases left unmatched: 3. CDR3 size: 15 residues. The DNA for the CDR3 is TGCGCCAGCAGCTTGGGAGGACAGGGGCACTATGGCTACACCTTC. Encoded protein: CASSLGGQGHYGYTF.

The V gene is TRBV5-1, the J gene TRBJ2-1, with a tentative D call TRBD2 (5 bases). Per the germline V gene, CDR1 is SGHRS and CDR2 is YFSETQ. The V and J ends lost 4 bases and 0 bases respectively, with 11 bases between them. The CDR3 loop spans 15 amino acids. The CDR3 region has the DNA TGCGCCAGCAGCGTGCAGCGGAGCTCCTACAATGAGCAGTTCTTC. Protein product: CASSVQRSSYNEQFF.

The CDR3 is CASSYSPGTNEKLFF. CDR3 bases: TGTGCCAGCAGTTACTCTCCAGGGACTAATGAAAAACTGTTTTTT. The chain carries TRBV6-6 and TRBJ1-4, with D perhaps TRBD1 (5 bases). Germline V CDR1 and CDR2: MNHNY, SVGAGI (reference sequence). CDR3 length: 15 residues. Trimming took 0 bases from V and 2 from J, leaving 7 bases between them.

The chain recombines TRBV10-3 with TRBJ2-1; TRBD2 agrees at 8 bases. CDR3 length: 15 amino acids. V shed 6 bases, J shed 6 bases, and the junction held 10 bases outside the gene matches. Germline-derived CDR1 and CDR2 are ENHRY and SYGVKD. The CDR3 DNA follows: TGTGCCATCAGGGTTAGCGGGACTAGGGGCAATGAGCAGTTCTTC. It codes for CAIRVSGTRGNEQFF.

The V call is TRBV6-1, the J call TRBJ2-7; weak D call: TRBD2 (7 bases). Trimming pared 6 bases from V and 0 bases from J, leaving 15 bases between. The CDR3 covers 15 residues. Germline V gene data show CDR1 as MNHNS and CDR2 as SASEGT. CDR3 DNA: TGTGCCAGCAGGGGGGGCGGGGGACGCTCCTACGAGCAGTACTTC. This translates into CASRGGGGRSYEQYF.

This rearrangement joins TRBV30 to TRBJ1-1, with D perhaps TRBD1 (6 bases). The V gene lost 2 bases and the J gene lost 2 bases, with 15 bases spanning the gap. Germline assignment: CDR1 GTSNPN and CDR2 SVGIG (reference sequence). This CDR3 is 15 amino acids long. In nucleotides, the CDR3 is TGTGCCTGGAGTCCCAAATTCAGGGGTAACACTGAAGCTTTCTTT. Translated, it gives CAWSPKFRGNTEAFF.

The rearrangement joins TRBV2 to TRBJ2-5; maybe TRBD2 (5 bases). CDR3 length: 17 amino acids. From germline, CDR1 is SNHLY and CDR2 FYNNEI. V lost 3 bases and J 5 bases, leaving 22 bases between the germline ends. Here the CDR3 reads CASSDPAKFGVPETQYF. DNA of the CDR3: TGTGCCAGCAGTGACCCCGCTAAATTCGGGGTCCCCGAGACCCAGTACTTC.

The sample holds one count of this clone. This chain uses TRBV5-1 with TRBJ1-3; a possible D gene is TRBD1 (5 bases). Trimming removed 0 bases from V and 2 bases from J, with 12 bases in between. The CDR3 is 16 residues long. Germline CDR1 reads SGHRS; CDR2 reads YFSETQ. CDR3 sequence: CASSLVAGVTGNTIYF. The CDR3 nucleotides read TGCGCCAGCAGCTTGGTGGCGGGGGTAACTGGAAACACCATATATTTT.

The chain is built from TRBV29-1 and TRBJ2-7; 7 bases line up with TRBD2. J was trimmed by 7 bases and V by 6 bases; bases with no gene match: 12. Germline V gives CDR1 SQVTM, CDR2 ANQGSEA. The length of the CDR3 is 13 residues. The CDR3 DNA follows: TGCAGCGTCGTCCTAGCGGCTTCTCGAGAGCAGTACGTC. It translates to CSVVLAASREQYV.

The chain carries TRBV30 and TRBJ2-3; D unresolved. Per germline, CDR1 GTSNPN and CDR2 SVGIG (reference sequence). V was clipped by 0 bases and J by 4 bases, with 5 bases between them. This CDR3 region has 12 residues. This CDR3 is CAWSVRSDTQYF. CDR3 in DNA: TGTGCCTGGAGTGTACGGTCAGATACGCAGTATTTT.

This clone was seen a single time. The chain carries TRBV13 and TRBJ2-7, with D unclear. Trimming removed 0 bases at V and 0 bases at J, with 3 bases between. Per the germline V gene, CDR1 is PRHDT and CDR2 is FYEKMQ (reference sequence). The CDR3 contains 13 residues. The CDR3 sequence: CASSLGASYEQYF. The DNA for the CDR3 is TGTGCCAGCAGCTTAGGGGCCTCCTACGAGCAGTACTTC.

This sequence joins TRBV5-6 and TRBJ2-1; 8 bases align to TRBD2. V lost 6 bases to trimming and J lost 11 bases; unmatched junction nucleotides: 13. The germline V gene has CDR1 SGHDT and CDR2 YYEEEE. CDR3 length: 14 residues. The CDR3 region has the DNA TGTGCCAGCACCTTAATCGGGGGGGCAGGAAAGCAGTTCTTC. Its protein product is CASTLIGGAGKQFF.

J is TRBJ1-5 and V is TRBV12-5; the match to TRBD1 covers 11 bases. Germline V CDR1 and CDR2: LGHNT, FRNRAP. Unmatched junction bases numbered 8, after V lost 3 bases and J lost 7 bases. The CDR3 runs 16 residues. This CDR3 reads CASGFSLGQGGQPQHF. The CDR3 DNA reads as TGTGCTAGTGGTTTCTCCCTGGGACAGGGGGGACAGCCCCAGCATTTT.

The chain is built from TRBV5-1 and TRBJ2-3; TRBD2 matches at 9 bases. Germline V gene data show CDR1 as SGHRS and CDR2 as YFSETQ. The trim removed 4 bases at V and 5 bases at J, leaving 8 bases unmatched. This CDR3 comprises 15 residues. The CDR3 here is CASSTGLAGRDTQYF. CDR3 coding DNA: TGCGCCAGCAGCACGGGACTAGCCGGTCGAGATACGCAGTATTTT.

CDR3 sequence reads: CASNREAHQETQYF. Here the CDR3 DNA reads TGTGCCAGCAATCGGGAGGCCCACCAAGAGACCCAGTACTTC. J is TRBJ2-5 and V is TRBV2; 7 bases fit TRBD2. CDR1 is SNHLY and CDR2 is FYNNEI in the germline V gene. This CDR3 is built from 14 residues. The V gene end was trimmed by 7 bases and the J gene end by 0 bases; junction bases not matched to a gene: 5.

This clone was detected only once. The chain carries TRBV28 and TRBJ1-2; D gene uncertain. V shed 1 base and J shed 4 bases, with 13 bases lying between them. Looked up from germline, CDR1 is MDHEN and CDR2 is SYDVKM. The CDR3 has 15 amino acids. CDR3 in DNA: TGTGCCAGCAGTTTATTTCCGGTTGAGGGCTATGGCTACACCTTC. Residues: CASSLFPVEGYGYTF.